This T cell receptor beta chain stems from a study of T-cell reconstitution after alpha-beta-depleted transplantation in children (dated by TCRdb to between 2015 and 2016). For the study in its entirety: Using TCR repertoire profiling, the study followed T-cell immune reconstitution in a quantitative way in children after TCRalphabeta/CD19-depleted allogeneic hematopoietic cell transplantation. General study outcomes and caveats: About two months after transplant, the apparently early recovery of alphabetaT-cell counts reportedly depended on just several hundred clones that had expanded rapidly and came from non-depleted graft cells. Hyperexpanded clone frequencies declined over subsequent months; after one year, T-cell counts and TCRbeta diversity were mostly attributed to newly produced T cells. In some patients, the high TCRbeta diversity seen at day 60 was put down to recipient T cells and intrathymic progenitors that had survived conditioning.

Explained via the paper, the treatment or condition label denotes: allogeneic hematopoietic cell transplantation with graft depleted of TCRalphabeta T cells and CD19 B cells. TCRalphabeta/CD19-depleted allogeneic hematopoietic cell grafts were given to the transplant recipients, all of whom were children. This clonotype appeared many times. There is no known antigen for this receptor. No base quality information exists; no much larger clone differs at one position. The receptor library was made with PCR. The sequencer listed for this sample is Illumina HiSeq 2500. Molecular barcoding was employed in the preparation of TCR libraries, with unique molecular identifiers being used to normalize TCRbeta repertoire quantification. Using fastp at Q25 and MiXCR, TCRdb reprocessed the public reads and kept productive beta chains. Merged by CDR3 protein, the rows form single entries marked with the most common genes and DNA. This sample has approximately 630,000 distinct CDR3 sequences in its table, and around 12% of those were observed once. The ten biggest clones cover 0.75% to 0.85% of the sample.

The junction shows trimming of 3 bases on V and 4 bases on J, plus 7 bases between the germline ends. The CDR3 goes from the cysteine to the phenylalanine over 14 residues. The sequence is cut down to CDR3 DNA, 42 bases in frame from base 1. CDR1 and CDR2, looked up from the germline V gene, are SGHVT and SQSDAQ. Material: PBMCs, obtained before TCRalphabeta/CD19-depleted stem cell transplant. The TCR sequence derives from a girl aged 2-10 years with congenital amegakaryocytic thrombocytopenia, due to receive a stem cell transplant. Recombination linked TRBV7-4 to TRBJ2-6; no D gene is confidently identified. The DNA sequence is TGTGCCAGCAGCTTCCGGTCCGGGGCCAACGTCCTGACTTTC. It codes for CASSFRSGANVLTF. The CDR3, completed at both ends by the reference TRBV7-4 and TRBJ2-6 genes, gives the full variable domain GAGVSQSPRYKVAKRGRDVALRCDSISGHVTLYWYRQTLGQGSEVLTYSQSDAQRDKSGRPSGRFSAERPERSVSTLKIQRTEQGDSAVYLCASSFRSGANVLTFGAGSRLTVL.